Below are 5 T cell receptor beta chains sequenced from a single sample in a study of T cell changes during pregnancy in multiple sclerosis. Only in-frame clones appear in the TCRdb table, and some are missing; sequencing was by immunoSEQ multiplex PCR. The sample has around 40,000 clones, 92% seen once. Sequences were derived from CD8+ T cells from peripheral blood mononuclear cells, sampled before pregnancy. These receptors originate from a female donor with multiple sclerosis, enrolled in a pregnancy study.

The chain is built from TRBV4-2 and TRBJ2-7, with D uncertain. CDR3 length: 12 residues. V dropped 0 bases and J dropped 7 bases, with 7 bases sitting between them. Germline CDR1 and CDR2: LGHNA and YNFKEQ. CDR3 sequence: CASSQDRVEQYF. CDR3 bases: TGTGCCAGCAGCCAAGATCGAGTAGAGCAGTACTTC.

The chain combines TRBV29-1 with TRBJ1-1; a weak D match, TRBD1 (6 bases). Germline CDR1 and CDR2: SQVTM and ANQGSEA. The CDR3 loop spans 16 amino acids. V lost 2 bases and J 5 bases, leaving 21 bases between the germline ends. The DNA of the CDR3 is TGCAGCGTTGAATCCAGGGGAGGGGATGGTCGGACTGAAGCTTTCTTT. The encoded protein is CSVESRGGDGRTEAFF.

CDR3 sequence: CASNSPGQGLYNEQFF. The CDR3 DNA reads as TGCGCCAGCAACAGCCCCGGACAGGGCCTATACAATGAGCAGTTCTTC. This chain links TRBV4-1 with TRBJ2-1; 8 bases align to TRBD1. This CDR3 spans 16 amino acids. Per the germline V gene, CDR1 is MGHRA and CDR2 is YSYEKL. Trimming at V came to 7 bases and at J to 4 bases, leaving 12 bases not matched to a gene.

The V call is TRBV28, the J call TRBJ1-5; 7 bases match TRBD1. The CDR3 consists of 16 residues. Trimming removed 3 bases from V and 5 bases from J; junction bases left unmatched: 10. Germline values: CDR1 MDHEN, CDR2 SYDVKM. CDR3 DNA sequence: TGTGCCAGCAGTTTCTCTCACAGGGGTCAGCATCAGCCCCAGCATTTT. Protein product: CASSFSHRGQHQPQHF. Filled out from reference TRBV28 and TRBJ1-5, the complete variable domain reads DVKVTQSSRYLVKRTGEKVFLECVQDMDHENMFWYRQDPGLGLRLIYFSYDVKMKEKGDIPEGYSVSREKKERFSLILESASTNQTSMYLCASSFSHRGQHQPQHFGDGTRLSIL.

The chain recombines TRBV5-1 with TRBJ1-4, with TRBD1 matching 9 bases. Per the germline V gene, CDR1 is SGHRS and CDR2 is YFSETQ. This CDR3 has 16 amino acids. V was clipped by 0 bases and J by 8 bases; unmatched bases: 8. CDR3 amino acids: CASSLAPGQGIEKLFF. CDR3 DNA: TGCGCCAGCAGCTTGGCACCGGGACAGGGCATCGAAAAACTGTTTTTT.